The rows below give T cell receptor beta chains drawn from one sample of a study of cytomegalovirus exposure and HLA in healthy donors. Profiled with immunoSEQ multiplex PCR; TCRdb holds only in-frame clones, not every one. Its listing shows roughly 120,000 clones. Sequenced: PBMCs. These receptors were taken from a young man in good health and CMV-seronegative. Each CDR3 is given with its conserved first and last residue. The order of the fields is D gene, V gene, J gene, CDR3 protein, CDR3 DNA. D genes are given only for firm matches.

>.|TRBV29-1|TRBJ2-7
CSALTGLSYEQYF
TGCAGCGCCTTGACAGGCCTCTCCTACGAGCAGTACTTC
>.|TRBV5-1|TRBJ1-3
CASSLGLSGTGNTIYF
TGCGCCAGCAGCTTGGGGTTGTCAGGGACTGGAAACACCATATATTTT
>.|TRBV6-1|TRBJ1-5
CASRQGNQPQHF
TGTGCCAGCCGGCAGGGAAATCAGCCCCAGCATTTT
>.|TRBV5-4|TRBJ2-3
CASSFPRDLGTDTQYF
TGTGCCAGCAGCTTCCCCAGGGATTTGGGAACAGATACGCAGTATTTT
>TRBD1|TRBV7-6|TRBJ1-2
CASSLVGGGVNGYTF
TGTGCCAGCAGCTTAGTTGGAGGGGGCGTTAATGGCTACACCTTC
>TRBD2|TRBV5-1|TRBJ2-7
CASRSTMAGVKNEQYF
TGCGCCAGCAGATCTACCATGGCGGGAGTAAAGAACGAGCAGTACTTC
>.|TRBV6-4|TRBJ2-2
CASSDVGGTGELFF
TGTGCCAGCAGTGACGTCGGGGGAACCGGGGAGCTGTTTTTT
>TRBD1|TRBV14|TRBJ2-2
CASSPLQGAGGELFF
TGTGCCAGCAGCCCCCTCCAGGGGGCGGGCGGGGAGCTGTTTTTT
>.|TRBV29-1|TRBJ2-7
CSVADWAGPYEQYF
TGCAGCGTCGCCGACTGGGCGGGACCCTACGAGCAGTACTTC
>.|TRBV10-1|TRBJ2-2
CASSEEDGRGGDTGELFF
TGCGCCAGCAGTGAGGAGGATGGGAGGGGGGGCGACACCGGGGAGCTGTTTTTT
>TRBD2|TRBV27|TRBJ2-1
CASTTTTLASGYNEQFF
TGTGCCAGCACTACCACCACCTTGGCTAGCGGATACAATGAGCAGTTCTTC
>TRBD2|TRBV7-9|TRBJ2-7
CASSSGTSGYYEQYF
TGTGCCAGCAGCTCCGGGACTAGCGGTTACTACGAGCAGTACTTC
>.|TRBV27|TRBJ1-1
CASSLGGEAFF
TGTGCCAGCAGTTTAGGGGGGGAAGCTTTCTTT
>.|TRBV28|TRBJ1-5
CASTALGINQPQHF
TGTGCCAGTACCGCTCTCGGGATCAATCAGCCCCAGCATTTT
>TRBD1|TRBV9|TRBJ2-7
CASSVAGQGVYEQYF
TGTGCCAGCAGCGTAGCGGGACAGGGGGTCTACGAGCAGTACTTC
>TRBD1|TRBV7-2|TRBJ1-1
CASSYETGAFEAFF
TGTGCCAGCAGCTATGAGACAGGGGCGTTTGAAGCTTTCTTT
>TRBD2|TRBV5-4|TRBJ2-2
CASKREPTGELFF
TGTGCCAGCAAGCGGGAGCCGACCGGGGAGCTGTTTTTT
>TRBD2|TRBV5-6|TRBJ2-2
CASSVGGGTGELFF
TGTGCCAGCAGCGTGGGCGGGGGCACCGGGGAGCTGTTTTTT
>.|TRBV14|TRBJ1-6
CASSQLYSSPLHF
TGTGCCAGCAGCCAACTGTATAGTTCACCCCTCCACTTT
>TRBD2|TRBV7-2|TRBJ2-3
CASSLGGRADTQYF
TGTGCCAGCAGCTTAGGCGGGAGAGCGGATACGCAGTATTTT
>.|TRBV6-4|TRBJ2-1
CASNDLPGYNEQFF
TGTGCCAGCAATGACCTACCGGGCTACAATGAGCAGTTCTTC
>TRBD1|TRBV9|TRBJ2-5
CASSWTGGETQYF
TGTGCCAGCAGCTGGACAGGGGGAGAGACCCAGTACTTC
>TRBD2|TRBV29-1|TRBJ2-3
CGVDAGGRTDTQYF
TGCGGCGTTGATGCGGGAGGCCGCACAGATACGCAGTATTTT
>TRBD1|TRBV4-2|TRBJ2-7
CASSQEEQGAYEQYF
TGTGCCAGCAGCCAAGAAGAACAGGGGGCCTACGAGCAGTACTTC
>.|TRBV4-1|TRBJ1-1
CASSQGAGGLTEAFF
TGCGCCAGCAGCCAAGGGGCGGGGGGGCTCACTGAAGCTTTCTTT
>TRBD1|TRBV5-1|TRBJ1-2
CASSLGLGQVYGYTF
TGCGCCAGCAGCTTGGGTCTGGGACAGGTATATGGCTACACCTTC
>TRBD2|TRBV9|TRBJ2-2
CASSPSGVAGVHGELFF
TGTGCCAGCAGCCCCAGCGGGGTAGCGGGAGTACACGGGGAGCTGTTTTTT
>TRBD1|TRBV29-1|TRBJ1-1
CSVGDRNTEAFF
TGCAGCGTTGGGGACAGAAACACTGAAGCTTTCTTT
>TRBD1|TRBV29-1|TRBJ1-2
CSVLGQGALGYTF
TGCAGCGTCCTGGGGCAGGGGGCACTCGGCTACACCTTC
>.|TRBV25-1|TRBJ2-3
CASSDGGGSGDTQYF
TGTGCCAGCAGTGATGGGGGCGGGAGTGGCGATACGCAGTATTTT
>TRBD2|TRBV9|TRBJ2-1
CASSPRLAGDWESSYNEQFF
TGTGCCAGCAGCCCACGACTAGCGGGAGATTGGGAAAGCTCCTACAATGAGCAGTTCTTC
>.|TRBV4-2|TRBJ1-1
CASSQADTQNTEAFF
TGTGCCAGCAGCCAAGCGGACACACAGAACACTGAAGCTTTCTTT
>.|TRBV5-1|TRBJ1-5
CASSSDTNQPQHF
TGCGCCAGCAGCTCGGACACCAATCAGCCCCAGCATTTT
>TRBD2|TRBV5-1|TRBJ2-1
CASSPEGSGSDEQFF
TGCGCCAGCAGCCCCGAGGGTAGCGGGAGCGATGAGCAGTTCTTC
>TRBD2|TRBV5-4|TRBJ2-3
CASKVGGRGTDTQYF
TGTGCCAGCAAGGTGGGAGGGAGAGGCACAGATACGCAGTATTTT
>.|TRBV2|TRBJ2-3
CASSEHREDTQYF
TGTGCCAGCAGTGAACACAGGGAAGATACGCAGTATTTT
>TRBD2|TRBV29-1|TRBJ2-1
CSVASPGRGHNEQFF
TGCAGCGTTGCTTCTCCCGGGAGGGGACACAATGAGCAGTTCTTC
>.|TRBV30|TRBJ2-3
CAWSVGDRTDTQYF
TGTGCCTGGAGTGTAGGGGATCGCACAGATACGCAGTATTTT
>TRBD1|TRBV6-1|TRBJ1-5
CAIEPGQGRQPQHF
TGTGCCATCGAGCCGGGACAGGGTCGTCAGCCCCAGCATTTT
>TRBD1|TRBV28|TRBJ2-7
CASRGQVGEQYF
TGTGCCAGCAGAGGACAGGTGGGCGAGCAGTACTTC
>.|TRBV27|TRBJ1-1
CASQFGGSTEAFF
TGTGCCTCCCAATTCGGGGGAAGCACTGAAGCTTTCTTT
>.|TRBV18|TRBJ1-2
CASSPDSDYGYTF
TGTGCCAGCTCACCAGACAGCGACTATGGCTACACCTTC